These T cell receptor beta chains were read from a single sample in a study of vaccination and CD4 T cells after COVID-19. TCRdb fed the PCR reads into MiXCR, producing one record per CDR3 protein. The sample yields about 13,000 distinct CDR3 sequences, more than 45% seen once. Their antigens are not known. The sample consisted of CD4+ T cells from blood, cultured in vitro. The receptors were sampled from a human donor who had recovered from COVID-19. Each CDR3 is given with its conserved first and last residue. D genes are given only for firm matches. Expanded clones are given a class, and other clones once, few, many or no size at all.

>TRBJ1-1|TRBD1|medium-sized|TRBV20-1
TGCAGTGCTAGATCGGGACAGTTGAACACTGAAGCTTTCTTT
CSARSGQLNTEAFF
>TRBJ2-5|TRBD2|-|TRBV28
TGTGCCAGCGGGACTAGCGGGGTCCGCACCCAGTACTTC
CASGTSGVRTQYF
>TRBJ2-5|-|-|TRBV24-1
TGTGCCACCAGTGATCCCCGCGGGACGACAGGGAAAGAGACCCAGTACTTC
CATSDPRGTTGKETQYF
>TRBJ2-3|TRBD2|-|TRBV6-2/TRBV6-3
TGTGCCAGCAGTTACGTAAGCGGGAGGGCCTACGCGGATACGCAGTATTTT
CASSYVSGRAYADTQYF
>TRBJ1-5|TRBD1|-|TRBV12-3/TRBV12-4
TGTGCCAGCAGTTCCGGACAGGGGCAGCCCCAGCATTTT
CASSSGQGQPQHF
>TRBJ2-7|-|few|TRBV28
TGTGCCAGCAGGGACCCGGGACCGTCCGAGCAGTACTTC
CASRDPGPSEQYF
>TRBJ1-2|-|few|TRBV7-2
TGTGCCAGCAGCTTAGTTTCCCAGTTACCTGGCTACACCTTC
CASSLVSQLPGYTF
>TRBJ1-2|-|-|TRBV9
TGTGCCAGCAGCGTAGTCTCGAGGGCTCCTAACTATGGCTACACCTTC
CASSVVSRAPNYGYTF
>TRBJ2-1|-|-|TRBV5-1
TGCGCCAGCAGCTTGGAAAGGGGTGAAGCAAGGAATGAGCAGTTCTTC
CASSLERGEARNEQFF
>TRBJ2-3|TRBD2|-|TRBV24-1
TGTGCCACCAGTAGCGGGGCCAGCACAGATACGCAGTATTTT
CATSSGASTDTQYF
>TRBJ2-7|TRBD2|-|TRBV20-1
TGCAGTGCTAGGGGGACTAGTGACTACGAGCAGTACTTC
CSARGTSDYEQYF
>TRBJ1-6|-|few|TRBV27
TGTGCCAGTCGGGTTAGGGGCGGTTATAATTCACCCCTCCACTTT
CASRVRGGYNSPLHF
>TRBJ2-1|TRBD2|once|TRBV20-1
TGCAGTGCTGACTCCCTGTTAGGACTAGCGCCCTTACGGCAGTTCTTC
CSADSLLGLAPLRQFF
>TRBJ2-1|-|-|TRBV11-3
TGTGCCAGCAGCTTAGGGGTAGGGTCTAGCGACCGCCCCTTGAGCGATGAGCAGTTCTTC
CASSLGVGSSDRPLSDEQFF
>TRBJ1-2|-|-|TRBV27
TGTGCCAGCAGTTTAGTAAGAGGCTATGGCTACACCTTC
CASSLVRGYGYTF
>TRBJ2-7|-|-|TRBV6-2/TRBV6-3
TGTGCCAGCAGCGATCAAATCGAGCAGTACTTC
CASSDQIEQYF
>TRBJ1-5|-|-|TRBV6-5
TGTGCCAGCAGTTCGGGAGCCTTCAATCAGCCCCAGCATTTT
CASSSGAFNQPQHF
>TRBJ1-1|-|-|TRBV5-4
TGTGCCAGCAGCTTGGAACGCGCCGGCACTGAAGCTTTCTTT
CASSLERAGTEAFF
>TRBJ2-5|TRBD1|-|TRBV6-1
TGTGCCAGCAGTGGACAGGGAGAGACCCAGTACTTC
CASSGQGETQYF
>TRBJ1-6|TRBD1|-|TRBV7-9
TGTGCCAGCAGCCGCGGACAGGGTAATTCACCCCTCCACTTT
CASSRGQGNSPLHF
>TRBJ2-2|-|-|TRBV11-2
TGTGCCAGCAGCTCGCTAGCGAAGAAGTCGAACACCGGGGAGCTGTTTTTT
CASSSLAKKSNTGELFF
>TRBJ1-2|-|few|TRBV7-9
TGTGCCAGCAGCTTAGTACAGAGCCAACTCGTTGGCTACACCTTC
CASSLVQSQLVGYTF
>TRBJ1-1|TRBD1|-|TRBV19
TGTGCCAGTAGTAGATCGGGACAGGGGTTTACTGAAGCTTTCTTT
CASSRSGQGFTEAFF
>TRBJ2-6|-|-|TRBV29-1
TGCAGCGTTGTGGGGTCTGGGGCCAACGTCCTGACTTTC
CSVVGSGANVLTF
>TRBJ2-3|TRBD2|-|TRBV7-2
TGTGCCAGCAGCTGGACTAGCGGGACGGAAGATACGCAGTATTTT
CASSWTSGTEDTQYF
>TRBJ1-5|-|few|TRBV28
TGTGCCAGCAGTTCTCAGGGGCATCAGCCCCAGCATTTT
CASSSQGHQPQHF
>TRBJ1-3|-|-|TRBV15
TGTGCCACCAGATCTCTTGGAAACACCATATATTTT
CATRSLGNTIYF
>TRBJ1-3|-|-|TRBV20-1
TGCAGTGCTAGAGATCCCGTTGGCAGGGCCGATACCTCTGGAAACACCATATATTTT
CSARDPVGRADTSGNTIYF
>TRBJ2-3|-|once|TRBV10-3
TGTGCCATCAGCAGAGACCAGAAGCCCTCAGATACGCAGTATTTT
CAISRDQKPSDTQYF
>TRBJ1-2|TRBD1|few|TRBV2
TGTGCCAGCATTAGACAGGGTCGAGGCTATGGCTACACCTTC
CASIRQGRGYGYTF
>TRBJ2-3|TRBD2|-|TRBV20-1
TGCAGTGCTAGAGGACTAGCGGGCAGAACAGATACGCAGTATTTT
CSARGLAGRTDTQYF
>TRBJ2-5|TRBD1|-|TRBV28
TGTGCCAGCAGTGCCCGGACAGGGGGAAGAGAGACCCAGTACTTC
CASSARTGGRETQYF
>TRBJ2-5|-|few|TRBV7-7
TGTGCCAGCAGCTTCTTCGGAGGAGAGACCCAGTACTTC
CASSFFGGETQYF
>TRBJ2-1|TRBD2|-|TRBV4-1
TGCGCCAGCAGACCCACTAGCGGGAACAATGAGCAGTTCTTC
CASRPTSGNNEQFF
>TRBJ1-1|-|-|TRBV20-1
TGCAGTGCTGGCGACAGCACTGAAGCTTTCTTT
CSAGDSTEAFF
>TRBJ2-7|TRBD2|-|TRBV2
TGTGCCAGCACACTAGCGAGGTACGAGCAGTACTTC
CASTLARYEQYF
>TRBJ2-5|-|-|TRBV2
TGTGCCAGCAGTTCCCTTACAGGGAAAGAGACCCAGTACTTC
CASSSLTGKETQYF
>TRBJ2-1|TRBD2|few|TRBV20-1
TGCAGTGCTAGCTCGCTAGCGGGAGTTGAGCAGTTCTTC
CSASSLAGVEQFF
>TRBJ2-2|-|few|TRBV6-1
TGTGCCAGCAGTGATCAGTACACCGGGGAGCTGTTTTTT
CASSDQYTGELFF